Below are 11 T cell receptor beta chains sequenced from a single sample in a study of blood T cell repertoires in COVID-19 (dated by TCRdb to between 2020 and 2021). Library prep was done by the immunoSEQ multiplex PCR assay. TCRdb's version of the immuneACCESS table is confined to in-frame rearrangements and falls short of the full clone set. An unresolved V gene accounts for under half of the shortfall where checked; the remainder is of unknown origin. The sample table holds approximately 240,000 clones, of which around 81% were seen once. The ten largest account for around 3.1% of the sample. The sample comprised peripheral blood. Every receptor here comes from a woman younger than 45 who had recovered from COVID-19.

The chain couples TRBV7-6 to TRBJ2-3, with 11 bases identical to TRBD2. This CDR3 spans 16 amino acids. CDR1 is SGHVS and CDR2 is FNYEAQ in the germline V gene. V shed 5 bases, J shed 4 bases, and the junction held 8 bases outside the gene matches. CDR3 DNA: TGTGCCAGCAGCCCATGGACTAGCGGGTGGGCAGATACGCAGTATTTT. The encoded protein is CASSPWTSGWADTQYF.

The rearrangement links TRBV2 to TRBJ2-7; weak D call: TRBD1 (5 bases). This CDR3 is built from 14 residues. Germline V gives CDR1 SNHLY, CDR2 FYNNEI. V lost 6 bases, J lost 1 base, and 13 bases lay in between. CDR3 DNA: TGTGCCAGCAGGTCAGCAGGGCTTTCCTACGAGCAGTACTTC. It specifies CASRSAGLSYEQYF.

This chain links TRBV9 with TRBJ1-3, with unresolved D. V was clipped by 0 bases and J by 3 bases, with 4 bases between them. Looked up from germline, CDR1 is SGDLS and CDR2 is YYNGEE. The CDR3 is made up of 13 amino acids. CDR3: CASSVDGGNTIYF. The CDR3 region has the DNA TGTGCCAGCAGCGTAGACGGTGGAAACACCATATATTTT.

V is TRBV28 and J is TRBJ2-7; TRBD1 matches at 10 bases. The CDR3 length is 14 residues. Germline assignment: CDR1 MDHEN and CDR2 SYDVKM. V dropped 2 bases and J dropped 9; count of bases not matched to a gene: 7. DNA for the CDR3: TGTGCCAGCAGTTTACCGGGACAGGGGAAAGGGCAGTACTTC. This codes for CASSLPGQGKGQYF.

The chain couples TRBV28 to TRBJ2-7; 9 bases are shared with TRBD1. Germline loops: CDR1 MDHEN, CDR2 SYDVKM. J lost 4 bases, V lost 7 bases, and 11 bases had no gene match. The CDR3 is made up of 15 amino acids. The CDR3 region is CASTPVGTGFYEQYF. CDR3 coding DNA: TGTGCCAGCACCCCAGTCGGGACAGGGTTTTACGAGCAGTACTTC.

V gene TRBV19 combines with J gene TRBJ2-7; 10 bases are shared with TRBD1. CDR3 length: 13 residues. Looked up from germline, CDR1 is LNHDA and CDR2 is SQIVND (reference sequence). The V and J ends lost 6 bases and 5 bases, in that order; junction bases with no gene match: 4. CDR3 residues: CASSQTGGDEQYF. The CDR3 nucleotides read TGTGCCAGTAGCCAGACAGGGGGCGACGAGCAGTACTTC. Full variable domain (rest looked up from reference TRBV19 and TRBJ2-7): DGGITQSPKYLFRKEGQNVTLSCEQNLNHDAMYWYRQDPGQGLRLIYYSQIVNDFQKGDIAEGYSVSREKKESFPLTVTSAQKNPTAFYLCASSQTGGDEQYFGPGTRLTVT.

The chain links TRBV4-1 to TRBJ1-3, with no clear D. V was clipped by 4 bases and J by 0 bases, with 16 bases between them. This CDR3 comprises 17 residues. Germline V gives CDR1 MGHRA, CDR2 YSYEKL. The CDR3 reads CASSPPPPRGSGNTIYF. The CDR3 DNA follows: TGCGCCAGCAGCCCCCCGCCCCCCCGCGGCTCTGGAAACACCATATATTTT.

The chain is built from TRBV6-2 or TRBV6-3 and TRBJ2-3, with TRBD2 identical over 8 bases. V was pared by 1 base and J by 0 bases, with 3 bases of the junction left unmatched. This CDR3 spans 16 amino acids. Germline-derived CDR1 and CDR2 are MNHEY and SVGEGT. In DNA, the CDR3 is TGTGCCAGCAGTTACTGGCTAGCGGGTAGCACAGATACGCAGTATTTT. It yields the protein CASSYWLAGSTDTQYF.

This clone was counted a few times. This chain joins TRBV18 and TRBJ2-7, with D maybe TRBD2 (6 bases). Germline-derived CDR1 and CDR2 are KGHSH and LQKENI. The V and J ends lost 3 bases and 1 base respectively, with 19 bases between them. This CDR3 contains 17 residues. The chain's CDR3 is CASSPILASSESYEQYF. The CDR3 DNA reads TGTGCCAGCTCACCCATACTAGCCTCCTCCGAATCCTACGAGCAGTACTTC.

V and J are TRBV19 and TRBJ2-2; 9 bases fit TRBD1. The V gene's germline CDR1 is LNHDA and CDR2 SQIVND (reference sequence). This CDR3 comprises 15 residues. Trimming took 11 bases from V and 7 from J; bases not matched to a gene: 14. CDR3 nucleotides: TGTGCCGGCCGCCGGGACAGGGTCTTCGGCGGGGAGCTGTTTTTT. This gives the protein CAGRRDRVFGGELFF.

This chain joins TRBV19 and TRBJ1-5, with D maybe TRBD1 (6 bases). CDR3 length: 14 amino acids. V was shortened by 6 bases and J by 2 bases, with 11 bases between the two germline ends. The germline CDR1 and CDR2 sequences are LNHDA and SQIVND (reference sequence). CDR3 in DNA: TGTGCCAGTAGAACAGGGTTCGGCAATCAGCCCCAGCATTTT. This translates into CASRTGFGNQPQHF.